This T cell receptor (beta chain) stems from a study of T cells in Graves' hyperthyroidism and ophthalmopathy. Study results and limitations: The model forecast ophthalmopathy, anticipating it by a median around 6.5 months before onset. A model built on 13 V-J features separated ophthalmopathy from stable hyperthyroidism.

Uncontrolled infection, other autoimmune disease, pregnancy or lactation excluded patients. Used for diagnoses were clinical symptoms, serum thyroxine and TRAb, thyroid ultrasound and orbital computed tomography. RNA transcripts gave rise to amplified TCR beta CDR3 regions. A first-round RT-PCR of the TCR CDR3 used the HTBI primer set. Using its own MiXCR run on the multiplex PCR reads, TCRdb lists one record per CDR3 protein. The sample shows hundreds of thousands of distinct CDR3 sequences, approximately 14% of them seen only once. This CDR3 has 17 amino acids. V lost 1 base, J lost 2 bases, and 20 bases lay in between. The V gene's germline CDR1 is GTSNPN and CDR2 SVGIG (reference sequence). This clonotype was picked up many times. The antigen is unknown.

The gene calls are TRBV30 and TRBJ1-2, with D possibly being TRBD1 (6 bases). The sample was blood. The receptor was derived from a woman under 30 with Graves' hyperthyroidism. CDR3: CAWSGYGPGDPNYGYTF. The CDR3 DNA reads TGTGCCTGGAGTGGGTACGGCCCAGGGGACCCCAACTATGGCTACACCTTC.